This T cell receptor (beta chain) was sequenced in a study of regulatory T cells in long-lasting Graves disease. Looking at the study overall: Disease was considered persistent Graves' disease after over 5 years of antithyroid drugs (with positive TSH receptor antibodies).

Described time point: persistent/refractory GD, antithyroid drugs over 5 years with positive TRAb. From PBMCs, RNA was extracted and then used to make the TCR library. Findings and caveats of the study: New patients shared 800 to 1,000 public clonotypes, fewer than the roughly 2,600 shared by persistent patients. Having few samples may have compromised the accuracy.

CDR3 length: 13 residues. The germline V and J ends were trimmed by 5 bases and 4 bases, with 14 bases remaining between them. The germline V gene encodes CDR1 SQVTM and CDR2 ANQGSEA. Concerning this clonotype: Its antigen is not identified.

iRepertoire HTBI primers and Arm-PCR of CDR3 regions built TCR beta libraries. Under the authors' procedure: Under 75 TRBV and roughly 15 TRBJ segments were identified across samples. TCRdb passed the multiplex PCR reads through MiXCR, listing each CDR3 protein once. TCRdb, rather than the study authors, made the V and J calls. The sample has a few hundred thousand distinct CDR3 sequences, around a quarter seen once. The material was peripheral blood mononuclear cells (PBMCs), obtained when the disease was refractory, from a patient treated with antithyroid drugs. The receptor was isolated from a female donor with Graves disease. J is TRBJ1-1 and V is TRBV29-1; D gene unclear. The CDR3 is CSVQVITGTEAFF. CDR3 coding DNA: TGCAGCGTTCAGGTTATTACCGGCACTGAAGCTTTCTTT.